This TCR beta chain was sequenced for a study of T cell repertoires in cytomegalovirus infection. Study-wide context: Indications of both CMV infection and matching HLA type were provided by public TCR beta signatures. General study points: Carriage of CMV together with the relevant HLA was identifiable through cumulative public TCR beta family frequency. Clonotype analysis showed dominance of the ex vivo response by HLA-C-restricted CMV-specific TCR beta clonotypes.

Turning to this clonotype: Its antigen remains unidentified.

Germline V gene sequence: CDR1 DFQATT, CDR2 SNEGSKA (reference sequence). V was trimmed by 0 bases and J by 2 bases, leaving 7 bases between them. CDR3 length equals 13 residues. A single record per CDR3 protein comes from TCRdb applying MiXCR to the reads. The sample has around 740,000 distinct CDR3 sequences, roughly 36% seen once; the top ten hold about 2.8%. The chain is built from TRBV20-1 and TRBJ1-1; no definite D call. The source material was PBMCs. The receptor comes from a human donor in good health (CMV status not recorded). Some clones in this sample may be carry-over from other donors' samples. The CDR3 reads CSAREPVNTEAFF. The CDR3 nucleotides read TGCAGTGCTAGAGAGCCAGTCAACACTGAAGCTTTCTTT.